The 21 T cell receptor beta chains presented below share a single source sample, sequenced in a study of CD8 T cells in Susac syndrome. With random hexamers, about 0.5 to 1 ug RNA was reverse transcribed. TCRdb reprocessed the immunoSEQ multiplex PCR reads via MiXCR and lists one record per CDR3 protein. The table shows about 210,000 distinct CDR3 sequences, with about 96% occurring only once. The sequenced sample consisted of CD4+ T cells from PBMCs. These receptors were obtained from a human donor with multiple sclerosis.

The gene calls are TRBV6-2 or TRBV6-3 and TRBJ2-7; perhaps TRBD1 as D (5 bases). The CDR3 length is 12 residues. Trimming shortened V by 6 bases and J by 5 bases, and 11 bases separated the two germline ends. Germline lookup yields CDR1 MNHEY and CDR2 SVGEGT. The chain's CDR3 is CASRHVRDEQYF. In nucleotides, the CDR3 is TGTGCCAGCAGACACGTCAGGGACGAGCAGTACTTC.

The chain couples TRBV19 to TRBJ2-1, with 9 bases fitting TRBD1. V dropped 6 bases and J dropped 5; count of bases not matched to a gene: 8. Germline V CDR1 and CDR2: LNHDA, SQIVND (reference sequence). The CDR3 contains 15 residues. DNA for the CDR3: TGTGCCAGTAGAAAAATCGGGACAGGGAACAATGAGCAGTTCTTC. Translation: CASRKIGTGNNEQFF. Full variable domain (missing parts from reference TRBV19 and TRBJ2-1): DGGITQSPKYLFRKEGQNVTLSCEQNLNHDAMYWYRQDPGQGLRLIYYSQIVNDFQKGDIAEGYSVSREKKESFPLTVTSAQKNPTAFYLCASRKIGTGNNEQFFGPGTRLTVL.

Note on this clonotype: At one of its ends the junction is not consistent with the germline gene, which may arise from a read error. The chain carries TRBV24-1 and TRBJ2-7; D unresolved. Germline V gives CDR1 KGHDR, CDR2 SFDVKD. CDR3 size: 8 residues. CDR3 loop: CATSLFPF. CDR3 nucleotides: TGTGCCACCAGCCTCTTCCCCTTC.

The rearrangement joins TRBV27 to TRBJ1-2, with TRBD1 matching 9 bases. The CDR3 has 16 amino acids. V shed 4 bases and J 3 bases; nucleotides not matched to a gene: 9. Germline V gene sequence: CDR1 MNHEY, CDR2 SMNVEV (reference sequence). The CDR3 bases are TGTGCCAGCAGTTCGTACCCGGGACAGGGAGACTATGGCTACACCTTC. Its translation is CASSSYPGQGDYGYTF.

The chain's CDR3 is CAIGASLTEKLFF. The CDR3 DNA follows: TGTGCCATCGGGGCGAGCCTGACGGAAAAACTGTTTTTT. The chain is built from TRBV10-3 and TRBJ1-4; perhaps TRBD1 as D (5 bases). This CDR3 is built from 13 residues. Germline CDR1 reads ENHRY; CDR2 reads SYGVKD. V was cut by 8 bases and J by 8 bases, with 15 bases left in between.

This chain joins TRBV10-3 and TRBJ2-1; 7 nucleotides match TRBD2. The germline V gene encodes CDR1 ENHRY and CDR2 SYGVKD. Germline trimming cut 6 bases from V and 6 bases from J; bases unmatched to any gene: 8. The length of the CDR3 is 14 residues. The chain's CDR3 is CAISFGGMINEQFF. The CDR3 nucleotides are TGTGCCATCAGCTTCGGGGGGATGATCAATGAGCAGTTCTTC.

The V and J genes are TRBV20-1 and TRBJ2-7; 8 bases line up with TRBD1. This CDR3 contains 13 residues. Germline assignment: CDR1 DFQATT and CDR2 SNEGSKA (reference sequence). With V trimmed by 3 bases and J by 4 bases, 5 bases remained unmatched. DNA for the CDR3: TGCAGTGCTAGTAGGACAGGGCGATACGAGCAGTACTTC. Translating gives CSASRTGRYEQYF.

V and J are TRBV2 and TRBJ1-5; the D gene is possibly TRBD1 (5 bases). V lost 7 bases and J lost 0, with 13 bases in between. The CDR3 totals 15 residues. Germline V gene data show CDR1 as SNHLY and CDR2 as FYNNEI. CDR3 DNA: TGTGCCAGCAAGACAGACTTGTATAGCAATCAGCCCCAGCATTTT. This codes for CASKTDLYSNQPQHF.

CDR3 nucleotides: TGCGCCAGCAGCTTTAGGGACACCGGCTACGAGCAGTACTTC. The encoded protein is CASSFRDTGYEQYF. V gene TRBV5-1 combines with J gene TRBJ2-7; maybe TRBD1 (6 bases). Germline loops: CDR1 SGHRS, CDR2 YFSETQ. The CDR3 has 14 residues. V dropped 2 bases and J dropped 3 bases, with 12 bases sitting between them.

This clonotype was detected only once. CDR3 in amino acids: CASRTLDGSYEQYF. The CDR3 coding sequence is TGTGCCAGTAGGACCCTGGACGGTTCCTACGAGCAGTACTTC. The genes are TRBV19 and TRBJ2-7; D gene unclear. Looked up from germline, CDR1 is LNHDA and CDR2 is SQIVND (reference sequence). The CDR3 has 14 amino acids. The V gene lost 6 bases and the J gene lost 1 base, with 13 bases spanning the gap.

The chain is built from TRBV7-9 and TRBJ1-1; D call uncertain. Germline-derived CDR1 and CDR2 are SEHNR and FQNEAQ (reference sequence). V was cut by 8 bases and J by 0 bases, with 13 bases left in between. There are 14 residues in the CDR3. The CDR3 region is CASAKVRVNTEAFF. CDR3 nucleotides: TGTGCCAGCGCTAAAGTGCGGGTGAACACTGAAGCTTTCTTT.

The CDR3 DNA follows: TGCGCCAGCAGCTTGGTGGGAGGGCACGAGCAGTACTTC. This encodes CASSLVGGHEQYF. The chain has TRBV5-1 and TRBJ2-7, with 7 bases fitting TRBD2. The ends lost 0 bases at V and 5 bases at J; junction bases unmatched: 2. In germline, CDR1 is SGHRS, CDR2 YFSETQ. This CDR3 contains 13 residues.

The gene calls are TRBV29-1 and TRBJ2-1, with D maybe TRBD2 (7 bases). Germline values: CDR1 SQVTM, CDR2 ANQGSEA. There are 15 residues in the CDR3. V dropped 2 bases and J dropped 3 bases, with 14 bases sitting between them. CDR3 residues: CSVERVRGLYNEQFF. In nucleotides, the CDR3 is TGCAGCGTTGAACGGGTGCGGGGGCTCTACAATGAGCAGTTCTTC.

The gene calls are TRBV20-1 and TRBJ2-7, with D uncertain. The CDR3 runs 15 residues. Germline V CDR1 and CDR2: DFQATT, SNEGSKA (reference sequence). V lost 2 bases and J 6 bases, leaving 20 bases between the germline ends. CDR3 sequence reads: CSARSSLTSISEQYF. The CDR3 nucleotides read TGCAGTGCTAGATCAAGCCTCACAAGTATCTCCGAGCAGTACTTC.

The chain employs TRBV29-1 and TRBJ1-2, with 7 bases aligning to TRBD1. V dropped 6 bases and J dropped 4; count of bases not matched to a gene: 11. The CDR3 is made up of 14 amino acids. CDR1 is SQVTM, CDR2 ANQGSEA, per germline. CDR3 in DNA: TGCAGCGTCGGTGACGTCGGGACAGCCTATGGCTACACCTTC. Amino acids: CSVGDVGTAYGYTF. Using reference TRBV29-1 and TRBJ1-2 for the parts outside the CDR3, the full variable domain is SAVISQKPSRDICQRGTSLTIQCQVDSQVTMMFWYRQQPGQSLTLIATANQGSEATYESGFVIDKFPISRPNLTFSTLTVSNMSPEDSSIYLCSVGDVGTAYGYTFGSGTRLTVV.

The chain joins TRBV6-5 to TRBJ2-1; perhaps TRBD2 as D (6 bases). Trimming cost V 6 bases and J 0 bases, with 12 bases left between them. CDR3 size: 15 residues. CDR1 and CDR2 (germline): MNHEY, SVGAGI. CDR3 amino acids: CASRKLGSSYNEQFF. In DNA form, the CDR3 reads TGTGCCAGCAGGAAACTCGGGAGCTCCTACAATGAGCAGTTCTTC.

V and J are TRBV12-3 or TRBV12-4 and TRBJ1-2; D unclear. The CDR3 is 12 amino acids. V shed 3 bases and J shed 9 bases, with 11 bases lying between them. The CDR3 DNA follows: TGTGCCAGCAGTTTCGCCACTCGAAGCTACACCTTC. It codes for CASSFATRSYTF.

The CDR3 loop is CASSLTSGRPNTGELFF. In DNA form, the CDR3 reads TGTGCCAGCAGCCTGACTAGCGGGAGGCCTAACACCGGGGAGCTGTTTTTT. The chain combines TRBV7-8 with TRBJ2-2; 13 nucleotides agree with TRBD2. The CDR3 runs to 17 residues. V shed 5 bases, J shed 2 bases, and the junction held 5 bases outside the gene matches. Germline values: CDR1 SGHVS, CDR2 FQNEAQ.

This rearrangement joins TRBV3-1 to TRBJ2-1; 10 positions agree with TRBD2. This CDR3 comprises 17 residues. After removal of 2 bases from V and 8 bases from J, the junction contained 12 bases not matched to a gene. Germline CDR1 and CDR2: LGHDT and YNNKEL (reference sequence). CDR3 sequence (DNA): TGTGCCAGCAGCCAACAGCAGGGGGTAGCGGGAGGTCATGAGCAGTTCTTC. Amino acids: CASSQQQGVAGGHEQFF.

CDR3 in DNA: TGTGCCAGCAGCTTAAGGCCCGGGACAGACACTCAGAGCACCCAGTACTTC. Translating gives CASSLRPGTDTQSTQYF. This chain links TRBV7-3 with TRBJ2-5; 7 bases fit TRBD1. V lost 1 base, J lost 8 bases, and 16 bases stayed unmatched. CDR3 length: 17 residues. The germline gives CDR1 SGHTA, CDR2 FQGTGA.

The chain links TRBV5-4 to TRBJ1-2, with a weak D call TRBD1 (5 bases). Germline-derived CDR1 and CDR2 are SGHNT and YYREEE (reference sequence). This CDR3 region has 14 residues. V was pared by 1 base and J by 6 bases, with 13 bases between. The CDR3, as DNA: TGTGCCAGCAGCTTGTCGCGCCTGGGGGATGGCTACACCTTC. It translates to CASSLSRLGDGYTF.